What follows are 26 T cell receptor beta chains derived from one specimen sequenced in a study of neurological immune-mediated disorders. TCRdb reprocessed the 5' RACE reads via MiXCR and lists one record per CDR3 protein. The sample consists of over 45,000 distinct CDR3 sequences, around 3.3% of them appearing once. Sequences were obtained from PBMCs. These receptors came from a man aged 40-55 years with multiple sclerosis.

This clonotype was recorded at least ten times. The chain links TRBV15 to TRBJ1-2, with 11 positions matching TRBD1. The CDR3 is made up of 13 amino acids. With 5 bases clipped from V and 5 bases from J, the junction kept 1 base outside the gene matches. CDR1 is LNHNV and CDR2 is YYDKDF in the germline V gene (reference sequence). CDR3: CATSGDRGYGYTF. CDR3 sequence (DNA): TGTGCCACCAGCGGGGACAGGGGGTATGGCTACACCTTC.

This clonotype came up many times. CDR3 nucleotide sequence: TGTGCCAGCAGTCGCGGACAGGCGTTTCCTGAAGCTTTCTTT. Its translation is CASSRGQAFPEAFF. V gene TRBV12-3 or TRBV12-4 combines with J gene TRBJ1-1; 7 bases line up with TRBD1. The J segment lost 6 bases and the V segment lost 5 bases, leaving 9 bases of the junction unmatched. CDR3 length: 14 amino acids.

For this clonotype: With a much larger clone just one base away, this may be a read error. CDR3: CASSQGTSKTDTQYF. Written as DNA, the CDR3 is TGTGCCAGCAGCCAGGGGACTAGCAAAACAGATACGCAGTATTTT. The V and J genes are TRBV7-6 and TRBJ2-3; 9 bases agree with TRBD2. Looked up from germline, CDR1 is SGHVS and CDR2 is FNYEAQ. The CDR3 loop spans 15 amino acids. V shed 5 bases, J shed 3 bases, and the junction held 6 bases outside the gene matches. Full variable domain (remainder filled in from reference TRBV7-6 and TRBJ2-3): GAGVSQSPRYKVTKRGQDVALRCDPISGHVSLYWYRQALGQGPEFLTYFNYEAQQDKSGLPNDRFSAERPEGSISTLTIQRTEQRDSAMYRCASSQGTSKTDTQYFGPGTRLTVL.

In this sample, this clonotype turned up a few times. The chain couples TRBV20-1 to TRBJ2-2; 8 bases line up with TRBD2. The CDR3 runs to 15 residues. Losses at the gene ends were 6 bases for V and 5 bases for J; bases not matched to a gene: 11. Germline V lookup: CDR1 DFQATT, CDR2 SNEGSKA (reference sequence). The CDR3 sequence is CSANAGGDKTGELFF. Written as DNA, the CDR3 is TGCAGTGCCAACGCGGGGGGCGATAAGACCGGGGAGCTGTTTTTT.

This clonotype was counted many times. This chain uses TRBV6-5 with TRBJ2-7; a possible D gene is TRBD1 (6 bases). The CDR3 covers 15 residues. The V end was cut by 4 bases, the J end by 1 base, with 14 bases between. Germline CDR1 is MNHEY and CDR2 is SVGAGI. This CDR3 reads CASSSGVVESYEQYF. Written as DNA, the CDR3 is TGTGCCAGCAGTTCAGGGGTAGTGGAGTCCTACGAGCAGTACTTC.

This clonotype was counted at least ten times. The chain has TRBV29-1 and TRBJ2-1; the D gene is possibly TRBD2 (6 bases). The CDR3 is 13 residues long. The germline CDR1 and CDR2 sequences are SQVTM and ANQGSEA. Trimming shortened V by 7 bases and J by 0 bases, and 10 bases separated the two germline ends. As DNA, the CDR3 is TGCAGCGCCGGGGGACCCTCCTACAATGAGCAGTTCTTC. Translated, it gives CSAGGPSYNEQFF.

Many counts were recorded for this clonotype. The rearrangement uses TRBV5-8 and TRBJ1-1, with 8 bases lining up with TRBD1. This CDR3 is built from 16 residues. Germline CDR1 reads SGHTS; CDR2 reads YDEGEE. The ends lost 1 base at V and 0 bases at J; junction bases unmatched: 5. CDR3 sequence reads: CASSLLQGVMNTEAFF. CDR3 nucleotide sequence: TGTGCCAGCAGCTTGCTACAGGGGGTAATGAACACTGAAGCTTTCTTT. The full variable domain, rest sourced from reference TRBV5-8 and TRBJ1-1, is EAGVTQSPTHLIKTRGQQATLRCSPISGHTSVYWYQQALGLGLQFLLWYDEGEERNRGNFPPRFSGRQFPNYSSELNVNALELEDSALYLCASSLLQGVMNTEAFFGQGTRLTVV.

This clonotype appeared many times. This chain joins TRBV12-3 or TRBV12-4 and TRBJ2-5; D is possibly TRBD1 or TRBD2 (6 bases each). The germline V and J ends were trimmed by 4 bases and 5 bases, with 17 bases remaining between them. CDR3 length: 15 amino acids. The DNA of the CDR3 is TGTGCCAGCAGTTCCCTCAAAGGGGGGAGGGAGACCCAGTACTTC. Protein sequence: CASSSLKGGRETQYF.

The table lists this clonotype with many counts. V usage is TRBV5-5 and J usage is TRBJ2-6; D is ambiguous. V was pared by 0 bases and J by 0 bases, with 4 bases between. The CDR3 has 15 residues. Germline V lookup: CDR1 SGHKS, CDR2 YYEKEE (reference sequence). In DNA form, the CDR3 reads TGTGCCAGCAGCTTGGCGGTCTCTGGGGCCAACGTCCTGACTTTC. The encoded protein is CASSLAVSGANVLTF. The full variable domain, with the rest looked up from reference TRBV5-5 and TRBJ2-6, is DAGVTQSPTHLIKTRGQQVTLRCSPISGHKSVSWYQQVLGQGPQFIFQYYEKEERGRGNFPDRFSARQFPNYSSELNVNALLLGDSALYLCASSLAVSGANVLTFGAGSRLTVL.

This clonotype appeared many times. CDR3: CASNSGLAGTDTQYF. CDR3 DNA: TGTGCCAGCAATTCAGGGCTAGCGGGGACAGATACGCAGTATTTT. V and J are TRBV5-5 and TRBJ2-3, with 9 bases that match TRBD2. V lost 6 bases, J lost 3 bases, and 8 bases stayed unmatched. Germline loops: CDR1 SGHKS, CDR2 YYEKEE (reference sequence). CDR3 length: 15 residues.

This clonotype came up many times. V gene TRBV29-1 combines with J gene TRBJ2-3, with D possibly being TRBD1 or TRBD2 (5 bases each). V dropped 0 bases and J dropped 2 bases, with 15 bases sitting between them. CDR1 SQVTM and CDR2 ANQGSEA come from the germline V gene. The CDR3 is 16 amino acids. The CDR3 loop reads CSVEDPLGVSTDTQYF. The CDR3 DNA is TGCAGCGTTGAAGATCCTCTGGGGGTCTCCACAGATACGCAGTATTTT.

Concerning this clonotype: A clone one base away is much larger, so this may be a read error. This chain joins TRBV7-9 and TRBJ1-1; D may be TRBD1 (6 bases). The CDR3 is 14 amino acids. V lost 3 bases to trimming and J lost 3 bases, with 11 bases between them. Germline values: CDR1 SEHNR, CDR2 FQNEAQ (reference sequence). The CDR3 spells CASSFIKGDTEAFF. The CDR3, as DNA: TGTGCCAGCAGCTTCATCAAGGGGGACACTGAAGCTTTCTTT.

This clonotype came up many times. The J gene is TRBJ2-2, the V gene TRBV5-6; unclear D gene. The CDR3 sequence is 13 residues long. The germline V and J ends were trimmed by 2 bases and 4 bases, with 6 bases remaining between them. Germline V gene sequence: CDR1 SGHDT, CDR2 YYEEEE. The CDR3 spells CASSFGSTGELFF. CDR3 DNA: TGTGCCAGCAGCTTCGGAAGCACCGGGGAGCTGTTTTTT.

This clonotype has a count of ten or more. This rearrangement joins TRBV20-1 to TRBJ2-1, with 9 positions matching TRBD2. V was clipped by 1 base and J by 3 bases; unmatched bases: 4. Germline values: CDR1 DFQATT, CDR2 SNEGSKA (reference sequence). The CDR3 has 15 residues. CDR3 DNA: TGCAGTGCTAGAGCGGGGCGGGGGGGCTACAATGAGCAGTTCTTC. Amino acid sequence: CSARAGRGGYNEQFF.

This clonotype was recorded at least ten times. The chain recombines TRBV5-5 with TRBJ2-5; D is possibly TRBD1 or TRBD2 (5 bases each). Trimming shortened V by 1 base and J by 3 bases, and 19 bases separated the two germline ends. The CDR3 runs to 17 residues. CDR1 and CDR2 (germline): SGHKS, YYEKEE (reference sequence). The CDR3 sequence: CASSLSRALWGEETQYF. CDR3 in DNA: TGTGCCAGCAGCTTGTCGCGGGCCCTTTGGGGCGAAGAGACCCAGTACTTC.

The sample holds many counts of this clonotype. The J gene is TRBJ2-2, the V gene TRBV6-5, with 7 bases identical to TRBD2. This CDR3 comprises 16 residues. V was pared by 0 bases and J by 1 base, with 2 bases of the junction left unmatched. Germline CDR1 is MNHEY and CDR2 is SVGAGI. CDR3 sequence reads: CASSYSTGGNTGELFF. CDR3 sequence (DNA): TGTGCCAGCAGTTACTCGACGGGGGGGAACACCGGGGAGCTGTTTTTT.

This clonotype has a handful of counts. The V gene is TRBV28, the J gene TRBJ1-6; D is perhaps TRBD1 (6 bases). CDR3 size: 15 residues. CDR1 and CDR2 (germline): MDHEN, SYDVKM. The V and J ends lost 6 bases and 8 bases respectively, with 17 bases between them. As DNA, the CDR3 is TGTGCCAGCAGAGGGGGAGAGACCGCATATTCACCCCTCCACTTT. This encodes CASRGGETAYSPLHF.

In this sample, this clonotype turned up many times. The chain has TRBV6-5 and TRBJ1-1, with a possible D match to TRBD1 (5 bases). This CDR3 comprises 15 residues. Trimming took 6 bases from V and 0 from J, leaving 14 bases between them. CDR1 MNHEY and CDR2 SVGAGI come from the germline V gene. The CDR3 nucleotides read TGTGCCAGCAGCCCTAGGGGCATTATGAACACTGAAGCTTTCTTT. Residues: CASSPRGIMNTEAFF.

This clonotype was counted between two and nine times. This sequence joins TRBV20-1 and TRBJ1-2; D is unclear. Deletions cut 4 bases from V and 3 bases from J, with 12 bases between. Germline V lookup: CDR1 DFQATT, CDR2 SNEGSKA (reference sequence). There are 13 residues in the CDR3. CDR3 region: CSAKLKGHYGYTF. CDR3 in DNA: TGCAGTGCTAAGCTAAAGGGTCACTATGGCTACACCTTC.

This clonotype was seen repeatedly, ten times or more. The chain uses TRBV18 and TRBJ1-1; perhaps TRBD1 as D (5 bases). V lost 2 bases to trimming and J lost 7 bases, with 11 bases between them. CDR3 length: 13 amino acids. Germline lookup yields CDR1 KGHSH and CDR2 LQKENI. The CDR3 sequence is CASSPARESEAFF. In DNA form, the CDR3 reads TGTGCCAGCTCACCAGCCAGGGAGAGTGAAGCTTTCTTT.

This clonotype showed up many times. The genes are TRBV6-5 and TRBJ2-3; D might be TRBD2 (5 bases). The CDR3 runs to 13 residues. V lost 2 bases to trimming and J lost 5 bases, with 8 bases between them. The germline CDR1 and CDR2 sequences are MNHEY and SVGAGI. CDR3 region: CASSYTGKDTQYF. CDR3 DNA sequence: TGTGCCAGCAGTTACACGGGGAAAGATACGCAGTATTTT.

This clonotype was counted many times. The chain uses TRBV11-3 and TRBJ2-1; D may be TRBD2 (7 bases). Per germline, CDR1 SGHNT and CDR2 YENEEA. V was cut by 2 bases and J by 4 bases, with 21 bases left in between. This CDR3 comprises 18 residues. The CDR3 DNA is TGTGCCAGCAGCTTAAATGTCCGACTAGCAGGGGCTTACAATGAGCAGTTCTTC. Encoded protein: CASSLNVRLAGAYNEQFF.

This clonotype has at least ten counts. This chain connects TRBV5-1 to TRBJ2-5; D is perhaps TRBD2 (5 bases). There are 14 residues in the CDR3. CDR1 is SGHRS, CDR2 YFSETQ, per germline. The V end lost 4 bases, the J end lost 5 bases, and 15 bases lay between the germline ends. In DNA form, the CDR3 reads TGCGCCAGCAGCCTGACCGGGAAAAAGGAGACCCAGTACTTC. Its translation is CASSLTGKKETQYF.

This clonotype was observed many times. V gene TRBV12-3 or TRBV12-4 combines with J gene TRBJ2-2; D perhaps matches TRBD2 (5 bases). Trimming took off 5 bases at V and 0 bases at J, with 16 bases between the two ends. The CDR3 loop spans 17 amino acids. The DNA of the CDR3 is TGTGCCAGCAGTCCCCCCCTGCGGGCGGCGAACACCGGGGAGCTGTTTTTT. Residues: CASSPPLRAANTGELFF.

This clonotype has a count of ten or more. The V gene is TRBV20-1, the J gene TRBJ1-1; D may be TRBD1 (5 bases). The germline V gene encodes CDR1 DFQATT and CDR2 SNEGSKA (reference sequence). The V end was cut by 5 bases, the J end by 1 base, with 11 bases between. The CDR3 is made up of 13 amino acids. The CDR3 spells CSAPSQGNTEAFF. The DNA for the CDR3 is TGCAGTGCTCCTAGCCAGGGGAACACTGAAGCTTTCTTT.

Concerning this clonotype itself: The CDR3 does not end in the conserved phenylalanine or tryptophan, so this is likely a read error. This chain's CDR3 is CSARTPTGINSPLHN. The DNA of the CDR3 is TGCAGTGCTAGGACACCGACAGGGATTAATTCACCCCTCCACAAT. This chain uses TRBV20-1 with TRBJ1-6; 7 positions agree with TRBD1. CDR1 and CDR2 from the germline V gene are DFQATT and SNEGSKA (reference sequence). Unmatched junction bases numbered 8, after V lost 3 bases and J lost 6 bases. This CDR3 has 15 residues.